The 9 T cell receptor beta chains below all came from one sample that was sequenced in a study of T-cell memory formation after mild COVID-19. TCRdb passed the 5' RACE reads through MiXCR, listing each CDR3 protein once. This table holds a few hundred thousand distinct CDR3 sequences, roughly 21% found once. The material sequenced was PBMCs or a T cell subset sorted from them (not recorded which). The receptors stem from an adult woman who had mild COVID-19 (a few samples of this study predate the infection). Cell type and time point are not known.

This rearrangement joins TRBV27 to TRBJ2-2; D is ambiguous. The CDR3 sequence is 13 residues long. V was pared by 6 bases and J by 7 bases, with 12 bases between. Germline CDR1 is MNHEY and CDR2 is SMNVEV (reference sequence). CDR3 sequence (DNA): TGTGCCAGCAGCCCAAGCCCCCACGGGGAGCTGTTTTTT. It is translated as CASSPSPHGELFF.

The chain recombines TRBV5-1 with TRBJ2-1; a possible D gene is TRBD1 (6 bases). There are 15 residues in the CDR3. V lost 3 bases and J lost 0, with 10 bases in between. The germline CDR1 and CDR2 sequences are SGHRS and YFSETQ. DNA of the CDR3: TGCGCCAGCAGCTCGGACAGTTCCTCCTACAATGAGCAGTTCTTC. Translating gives CASSSDSSSYNEQFF.

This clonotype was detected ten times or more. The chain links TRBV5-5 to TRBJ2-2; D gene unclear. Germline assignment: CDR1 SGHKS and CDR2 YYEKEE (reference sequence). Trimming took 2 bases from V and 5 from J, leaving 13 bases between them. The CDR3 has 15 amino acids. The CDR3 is CASSFFSAETGELFF. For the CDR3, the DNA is TGTGCCAGCAGCTTTTTTTCCGCAGAAACCGGGGAGCTGTTTTTT.

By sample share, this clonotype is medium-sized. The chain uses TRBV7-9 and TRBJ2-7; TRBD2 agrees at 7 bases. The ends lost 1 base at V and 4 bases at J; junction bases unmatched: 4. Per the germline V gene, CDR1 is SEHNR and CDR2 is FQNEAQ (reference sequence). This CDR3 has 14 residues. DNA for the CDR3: TGTGCCAGCAGCTTAGAGGGCGGGAGTTACGAGCAGTACTTC. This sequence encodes CASSLEGGSYEQYF.

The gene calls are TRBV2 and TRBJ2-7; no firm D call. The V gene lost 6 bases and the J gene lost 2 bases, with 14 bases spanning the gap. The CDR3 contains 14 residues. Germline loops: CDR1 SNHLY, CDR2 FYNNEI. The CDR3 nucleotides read TGTGCCAGCAGACTAACCACTTATACCTACGAGCAGTACTTC. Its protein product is CASRLTTYTYEQYF. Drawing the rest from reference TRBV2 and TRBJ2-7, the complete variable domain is EPEVTQTPSHQVTQMGQEVILRCVPISNHLYFYWYRQILGQKVEFLVSFYNNEISEKSEIFDDQFSVERPDGSNFTLKIRSTKLEDSAMYFCASRLTTYTYEQYFGPGTRLTVT.

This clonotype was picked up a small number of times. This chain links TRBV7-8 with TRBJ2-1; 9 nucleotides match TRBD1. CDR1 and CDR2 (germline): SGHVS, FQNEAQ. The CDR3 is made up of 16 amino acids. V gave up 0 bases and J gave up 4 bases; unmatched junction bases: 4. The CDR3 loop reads CASSLAAGQGYNEQFF. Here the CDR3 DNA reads TGTGCCAGCAGCTTAGCAGCGGGACAGGGATACAATGAGCAGTTCTTC.

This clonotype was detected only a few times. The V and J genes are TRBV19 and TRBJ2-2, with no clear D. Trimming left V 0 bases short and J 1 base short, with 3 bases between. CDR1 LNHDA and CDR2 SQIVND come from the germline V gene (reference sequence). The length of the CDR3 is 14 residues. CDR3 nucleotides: TGTGCCAGTAGTATAGAACAGAACACCGGGGAGCTGTTTTTT. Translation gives CASSIEQNTGELFF. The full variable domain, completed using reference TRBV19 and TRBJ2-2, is DGGITQSPKYLFRKEGQNVTLSCEQNLNHDAMYWYRQDPGQGLRLIYYSQIVNDFQKGDIAEGYSVSREKKESFPLTVTSAQKNPTAFYLCASSIEQNTGELFFGEGSRLTVL.

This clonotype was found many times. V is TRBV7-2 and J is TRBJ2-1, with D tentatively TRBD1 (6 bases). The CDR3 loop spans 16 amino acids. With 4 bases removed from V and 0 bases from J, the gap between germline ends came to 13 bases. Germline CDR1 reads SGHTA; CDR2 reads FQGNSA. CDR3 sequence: CASSSGHRSSYNEQFF. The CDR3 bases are TGTGCCAGCAGCTCGGGACACCGGAGCTCCTACAATGAGCAGTTCTTC.

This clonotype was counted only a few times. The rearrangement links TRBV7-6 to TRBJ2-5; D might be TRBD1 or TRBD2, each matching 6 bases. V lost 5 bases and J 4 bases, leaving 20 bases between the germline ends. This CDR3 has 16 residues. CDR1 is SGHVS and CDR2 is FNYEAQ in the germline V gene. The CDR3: CASSTWTVAEGETQYF. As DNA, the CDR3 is TGTGCCAGCAGCACATGGACAGTGGCGGAGGGAGAGACCCAGTACTTC.